This TCR beta chain stems from a study of OX40 agonist ivuxolimab in advanced cancers. Background on the study: Antecedent anti-PD-1, anti-PD-L1 or anti-CTLA-4 therapy was permissible, with 40% having received some. Study-wide findings and caveats: Undetermined was the antigen specificity of the expanded peripheral T cells.

As to this clone: No antigen is known for it.

Patients were excluded for autoimmune disease history or systemic immunosuppression. Cycle 7 day 1, cycle 4 day 1, and baseline were the timepoints at which blood was sampled. Libraries were prepared by immunoSEQ multiplex PCR; TCRdb keeps only in-frame clonotypes and omits some of them. This sample has tens of thousands of clones; around 84% occur once, and the top ten carry over 1.5%. The CDR3 runs 16 residues. The germline V gene encodes CDR1 SGDLS and CDR2 YYNGEE. V lost 1 base, J lost 2 bases, and 4 bases stayed unmatched. The receptor was isolated from an adult with an advanced solid tumor such as melanoma, head and neck, liver or kidney cancer. Sequenced material: CD4+ or CD8+ T cells sorted from blood, taken in a trial of the OX40 agonist ivuxolimab. The chain recombines TRBV9 with TRBJ2-2, with 8 positions matching TRBD2. CDR3 region: CASSVITSGNTGELFF. In DNA form, the CDR3 reads TGTGCCAGCAGCGTAATAACTAGCGGAAACACCGGGGAGCTGTTTTTT. Combining the CDR3 with reference TRBV9 and TRBJ2-2 gives the whole variable domain DSGVTQTPKHLITATGQRVTLRCSPRSGDLSVYWYQQSLDQGLQFLIQYYNGEERAKGNILERFSAQQFPDLHSELNLSSLELGDSALYFCASSVITSGNTGELFFGEGSRLTVL.